This T cell receptor beta chain was sequenced in a study of OX40 agonist ivuxolimab in advanced cancers. At the level of the whole study: Ivuxolimab was a fully human IgG2 agonistic monoclonal antibody targeting the costimulatory receptor OX40 (CD134). The paper reports the monotherapy dose-escalation portion (N of about 56 patients) of the phase I ivuxolimab trial. Peripheral TCRbeta sequencing aimed to test whether ivuxolimab altered TCR sequence diversity and caused clonal T-cell expansion. Intravenous ivuxolimab was administered to patients every 2 weeks at six dose levels: 0.01, 0.1, 0.3, 1.5, 3 and 10 mg/kg. Of the roughly 52 dose-escalation patients, hepatocellular carcinoma was present in approximately 20, melanoma in approximately 15, renal cell carcinoma in 9 and head and neck cancer in 9. Partial responses occurred in three dose-escalation patients: two with cutaneous melanoma and one with hepatocellular carcinoma. Patients were allowed to have had prior anti-PD-1, anti-PD-L1 or anti-CTLA-4 therapy, and around 40% of the dose-escalation patients had previously received checkpoint inhibitors. In the dose-escalation cohort, more than 75% of patients were male, and the mean age was approximately 60 years, with a range of 23 to 79. Findings and caveats that apply to the study as a whole: After ivuxolimab, more expanded clones were found on average in CD8+ T cells than in CD4+ T cells. At doses of 0.1 to 3.0 mg/kg, clonal expansion of both CD4+ and CD8+ blood T cells was observed from baseline to week 6. Low levels of normalized T-cell clonal expansion were also shown by some nonresponding patients. In the 0.1-3.0 mg/kg groups, partial responders were among the patients with the lowest normalized peripheral clonal expansion, particularly in CD8+ T cells. Which antigens the clonally expanded peripheral T cells were specific for was not determined.

Comments on this clone: It has no known antigen specificity. No per-base quality is available; no much larger clone lies one base away.

Its CDR3 holds 16 amino acids, cysteine through phenylalanine. Solely the CDR3 DNA is kept, with 48 bases framed from the first base. CDR1 SGHVS and CDR2 FNYEAQ were looked up in the germline V gene. Trimming accounts for 5 bases at V and 1 base at J, while the number of junction bases matched to no gene is 4. To sequence the TCRbeta CDR3 region, genomic DNA was isolated from the sorted cells. The immunoSEQ Assay was used for sequencing of TCRbeta CDR3 regions. TCRdb took this table from immuneACCESS and kept in-frame rearrangements with V and J called. Such tables lack part of the clones; where checked against another copy, unresolved V genes explain under half of the gap, and the rest is unexplained. The sample table holds 45,000 to 60,000 clones, of which around 90% were seen once. Together, the top ten hold approximately 5% of the sample. Patients with autoimmune disease history or receiving systemic immunosuppression were excluded from the trial. Peripheral blood for TCR sequencing was collected from all dose cohorts at baseline, on cycle 4 day 1, and on cycle 7 day 1. Samples came from an open-label, multicenter, first-in-human phase I dose-escalation trial of ivuxolimab. Adults with locally advanced or metastatic head and neck squamous cell, hepatocellular, melanoma or renal cell carcinoma were enrolled in the trial. Before TCR sequencing, CD4+ and CD8+ T cells were separately sorted from peripheral blood.

This clonotype originated in an adult with an advanced solid tumor such as melanoma, head and neck, liver or kidney cancer. The chain uses TRBV7-6 and TRBJ2-3, with 12 bases aligning to TRBD2. This sample comprised CD4+ or CD8+ T cells sorted from blood, obtained in a trial of the OX40 agonist ivuxolimab. The DNA sequence is given as TGTGCCAGCAGCCTCCGACTAGCGGGAGGCACAGATACGCAGTATTTT. It translates to CASSLRLAGGTDTQYF. Outside the CDR3, residues come from the reference TRBV7-6 and TRBJ2-3 proteins, so the full variable domain is: GAGVSQSPRYKVTKRGQDVALRCDPISGHVSLYWYRQALGQGPEFLTYFNYEAQQDKSGLPNDRFSAERPEGSISTLTIQRTEQRDSAMYRCASSLRLAGGTDTQYFGPGTRLTVL.